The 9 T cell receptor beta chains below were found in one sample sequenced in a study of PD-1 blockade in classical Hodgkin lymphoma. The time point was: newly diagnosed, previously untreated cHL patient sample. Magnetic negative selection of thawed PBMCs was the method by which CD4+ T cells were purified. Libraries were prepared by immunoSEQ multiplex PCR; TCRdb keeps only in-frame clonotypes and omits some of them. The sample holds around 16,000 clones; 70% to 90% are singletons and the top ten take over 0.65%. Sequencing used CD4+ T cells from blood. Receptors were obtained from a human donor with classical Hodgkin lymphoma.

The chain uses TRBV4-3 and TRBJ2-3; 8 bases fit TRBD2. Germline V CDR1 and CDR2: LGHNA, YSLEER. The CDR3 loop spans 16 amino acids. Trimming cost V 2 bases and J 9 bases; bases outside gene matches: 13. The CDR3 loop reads CASSQKASGPLQTQYF. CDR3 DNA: TGCGCCAGCAGCCAAAAAGCTAGCGGGCCCTTACAGACGCAGTATTTT.

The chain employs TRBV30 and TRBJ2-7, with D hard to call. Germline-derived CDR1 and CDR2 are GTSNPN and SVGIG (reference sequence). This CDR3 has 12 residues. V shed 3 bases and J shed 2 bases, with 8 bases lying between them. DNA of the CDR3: TGTGCCTGGAGCGGTACGGCCTACGAGCAGTACTTC. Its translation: CAWSGTAYEQYF.

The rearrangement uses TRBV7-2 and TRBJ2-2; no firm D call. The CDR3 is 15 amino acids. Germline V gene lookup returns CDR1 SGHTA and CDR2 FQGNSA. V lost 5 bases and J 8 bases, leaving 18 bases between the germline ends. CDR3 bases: TGTGCCAGCAGCCCGGATCGGACGTACGGGGGGGAGCTGTTTTTT. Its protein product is CASSPDRTYGGELFF. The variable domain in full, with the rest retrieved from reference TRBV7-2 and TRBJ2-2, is GAGVSQSPSNKVTEKGKDVELRCDPISGHTALYWYRQSLGQGLEFLIYFQGNSAPDKSGLPSDRFSAERTGGSVSTLTIQRTQQEDSAVYLCASSPDRTYGGELFFGEGSRLTVL.

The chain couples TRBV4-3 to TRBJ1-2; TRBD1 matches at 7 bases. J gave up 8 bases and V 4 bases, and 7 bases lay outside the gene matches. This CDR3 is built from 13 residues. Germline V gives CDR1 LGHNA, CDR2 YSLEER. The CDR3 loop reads CASSPGTAGGYTF. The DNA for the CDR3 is TGCGCCAGCAGCCCTGGGACAGCCGGCGGCTACACCTTC.

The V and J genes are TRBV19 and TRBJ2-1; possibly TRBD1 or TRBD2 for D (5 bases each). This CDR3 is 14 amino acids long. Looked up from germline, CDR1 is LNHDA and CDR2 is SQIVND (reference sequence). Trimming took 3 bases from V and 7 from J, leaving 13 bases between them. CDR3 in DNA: TGTGCCAGTAGTATGGAAGGGACGTGGAATGAGCAGTTCTTC. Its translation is CASSMEGTWNEQFF. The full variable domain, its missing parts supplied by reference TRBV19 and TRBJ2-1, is DGGITQSPKYLFRKEGQNVTLSCEQNLNHDAMYWYRQDPGQGLRLIYYSQIVNDFQKGDIAEGYSVSREKKESFPLTVTSAQKNPTAFYLCASSMEGTWNEQFFGPGTRLTVL.

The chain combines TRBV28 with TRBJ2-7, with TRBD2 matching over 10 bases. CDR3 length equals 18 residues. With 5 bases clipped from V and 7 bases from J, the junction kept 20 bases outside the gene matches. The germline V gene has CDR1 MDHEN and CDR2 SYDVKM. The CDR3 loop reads CASSPAMRASGRAREQYF. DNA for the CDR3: TGTGCCAGCAGTCCGGCTATGCGGGCAAGCGGGAGGGCTCGTGAGCAGTACTTC.

CDR3 nucleotides: TGTGCCAGCAGTTTTCTGCTAGCGGTCACTCTGGGCCATGAGCAGTTCTTC. It yields the protein CASSFLLAVTLGHEQFF. The chain combines TRBV27 with TRBJ2-1; 7 bases map to TRBD2. Germline CDR1 is MNHEY and CDR2 is SMNVEV (reference sequence). The CDR3 is made up of 17 amino acids. After removal of 3 bases from V and 8 bases from J, the junction contained 16 bases not matched to a gene.

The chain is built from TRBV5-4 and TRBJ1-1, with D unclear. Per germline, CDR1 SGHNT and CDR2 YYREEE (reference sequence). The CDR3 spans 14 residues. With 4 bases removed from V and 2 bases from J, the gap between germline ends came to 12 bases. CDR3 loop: CASSPQTVNTEAFF. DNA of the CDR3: TGTGCCAGCAGCCCTCAAACAGTAAACACTGAAGCTTTCTTT.

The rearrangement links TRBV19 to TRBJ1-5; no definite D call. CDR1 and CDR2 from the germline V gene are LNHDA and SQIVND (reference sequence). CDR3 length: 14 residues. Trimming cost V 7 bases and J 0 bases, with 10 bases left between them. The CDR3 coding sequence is TGTGCCAGTAAGTTGGGGTATAGCAATCAGCCCCAGCATTTT. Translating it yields CASKLGYSNQPQHF.